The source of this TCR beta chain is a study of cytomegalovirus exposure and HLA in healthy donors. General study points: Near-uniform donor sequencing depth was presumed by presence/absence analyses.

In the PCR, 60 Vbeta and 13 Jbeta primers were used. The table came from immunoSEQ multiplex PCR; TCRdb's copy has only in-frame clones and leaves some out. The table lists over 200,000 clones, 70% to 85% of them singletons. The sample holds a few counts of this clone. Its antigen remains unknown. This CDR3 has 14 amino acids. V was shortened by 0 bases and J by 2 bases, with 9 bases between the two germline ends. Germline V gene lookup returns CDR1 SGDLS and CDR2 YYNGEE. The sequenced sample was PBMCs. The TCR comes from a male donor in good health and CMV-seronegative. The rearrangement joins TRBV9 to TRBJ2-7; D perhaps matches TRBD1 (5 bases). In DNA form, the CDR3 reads TGTGCCAGCAGCGTAGGTTGGGGCCCCTACGAGCAGTACTTC. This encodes CASSVGWGPYEQYF.